A selection of T cell receptor beta chains follows, all from one sample in a study of T cells in Graves' hyperthyroidism and ophthalmopathy. From the multiplex PCR reads, TCRdb called clonotypes with MiXCR, one entry per CDR3 protein. The table records about 610,000 distinct CDR3 sequences, around 16% of them present only once. The sequenced sample was blood. The source of these receptors is a woman aged 40 to 55 with Graves' ophthalmopathy. Each CDR3 is given with its conserved first and last residue. The D gene is left open where the match is weak. Expanded clones are given a class, and other clones once, few, many or no size at all.

d_call,v_call,clone_size,j_call,cdr3_aa,cdr3_nt
-,TRBV3-1,few,TRBJ2-1,CASSPTTWVNEQFF,TGTGCCAGCAGCCCGACTACATGGGTGAATGAGCAGTTCTTC
-,TRBV24-1,-,TRBJ2-1,CATSVSWAAGSEQFF,TGTGCCACCAGTGTGAGTTGGGCGGCAGGTAGTGAGCAGTTCTTC
TRBD1,TRBV29-1,once,TRBJ1-2,CSVAGTGLTGYTF,TGCAGCGTTGCCGGGACAGGGCTAACAGGCTACACCTTC
-,TRBV24-1,few,TRBJ1-2,CATGDLNRDYGYTF,TGTGCCACCGGTGATTTGAATAGGGACTATGGCTACACCTTC
TRBD2,TRBV4-1,few,TRBJ2-1,CASSQIERGDNEQFF,TGCGCCAGCAGCCAAATCGAGCGGGGGGACAATGAGCAGTTCTTC
-,TRBV12-3/TRBV12-4,many,TRBJ2-3,CASRPGGDHTQYF,TGTGCCAGCAGGCCGGGCGGGGACCATACGCAGTATTTT
TRBD1,TRBV30,-,TRBJ1-4,CAWSSGGINEKLFF,TGTGCCTGGAGTTCAGGGGGAATTAATGAAAAACTGTTTTTT
-,TRBV6-5,many,TRBJ2-3,CASSYFGDGATDTQYF,TGTGCCAGCAGTTACTTTGGGGATGGCGCCACAGATACGCAGTATTTT
TRBD1,TRBV6-1,-,TRBJ2-2,CASSWGTGGTGELFF,TGTGCCAGCAGTTGGGGGACAGGGGGCACCGGGGAGCTGTTTTTT
-,TRBV30,many,TRBJ1-1,CAWDLGLPNTEAFF,TGTGCCTGGGATTTGGGACTCCCGAACACTGAAGCTTTCTTT
TRBD1,TRBV7-9,-,TRBJ1-4,CASSGGTGGEKLFF,TGTGCCAGCAGCGGAGGGACAGGGGGCGAAAAACTGTTTTTT
TRBD1,TRBV12-3/TRBV12-4,-,TRBJ1-6,CASSFGTQGVINSPLHF,TGTGCCAGCAGTTTTGGCACACAGGGGGTAATTAATTCACCCCTCCACTTT
TRBD1,TRBV5-6,few,TRBJ2-1,CASSLTGGGDEQFF,TGTGCCAGCAGCTTGACAGGGGGCGGCGATGAGCAGTTCTTC
-,TRBV7-3,-,TRBJ2-5,CASSLIGGSGETQYF,TGTGCCAGCAGCTTAATCGGGGGATCGGGGGAGACCCAGTACTTC
-,TRBV28,few,TRBJ2-2,CASRLPPGELFF,TGTGCCAGCAGGCTCCCCCCCGGGGAGCTGTTTTTT
-,TRBV25-1,-,TRBJ2-6,CASSGGPDSGANVLTF,TGTGCCAGCAGTGGGGGACCTGACTCTGGGGCCAACGTCCTGACTTTC
TRBD2,TRBV2,many,TRBJ2-5,CAILSRTSGGRGETQYF,TGTGCCATCCTCAGCAGGACTAGCGGGGGCCGGGGGGAGACCCAGTACTTC
-,TRBV2,many,TRBJ2-2,CASSYNAVGELFF,TGTGCCAGCAGTTACAACGCGGTGGGGGAGCTGTTTTTT